These T cell receptor beta chains were read from a single sample in a study of cytomegalovirus exposure and HLA in healthy donors. Sequencing was performed with immunoSEQ multiplex PCR; in TCRdb, only in-frame clones are kept and a portion is missing. The sample lists about 200,000 clones, about nine tenths occurring once. Sequences were obtained from PBMCs. These receptors originate from a woman aged 18-29 years in good health and CMV-seropositive. CDR3s include the opening cysteine and the closing phenylalanine or tryptophan. The D gene is left open where the match is weak. Size is omitted from some rows. Given values are once, few, many or a class for expanded clones.

.	TRBV6-5	TRBJ1-1	.	14	TGTGCCAGCAGTGGGCAGGGAATGAACACTGAAGCTTTCTTT	CASSGQGMNTEAFF
.	TRBV4-1	TRBJ1-3	.	16	TGCGCCAGCAGCATTCCAGGGGCAACCGCTGGAAACACCATATATTTT	CASSIPGATAGNTIYF
TRBD2	TRBV14	TRBJ2-7	.	14	TGTGCCAGCAGCCAAGAACTAGCGGCTTACGAGCAGTACTTC	CASSQELAAYEQYF
TRBD1	TRBV4-1	TRBJ1-4	.	15	TGCGCCAGCAGCCAAACCGGGACAGGGACGGAAAAACTGTTTTTT	CASSQTGTGTEKLFF
.	TRBV28	TRBJ1-1	once	13	TGTGCCAGCAGATCAGGAGTGAGGGCTGAAGCTTTCTTT	CASRSGVRAEAFF
.	TRBV6-6	TRBJ1-5	.	13	TGTGCCAGCAGTTATCAACAGGGACCGCCCCAGCATTTT	CASSYQQGPPQHF
TRBD1	TRBV27	TRBJ1-2	.	16	TGTGCCAGCAGTTTACTCAAGACAGGGGGCAACTATGGCTACACCTTC	CASSLLKTGGNYGYTF
.	TRBV4-2	TRBJ2-2	.	15	TGTGCCAGCAGCCCGCCCAACGGACTTACCGGGGAGCTGTTTTTT	CASSPPNGLTGELFF
.	TRBV27	TRBJ2-1	.	15	TGTGCCAGCGCCCACGGGATCGCCGGCTACAATGAGCAGTTCTTC	CASAHGIAGYNEQFF
.	TRBV5-1	TRBJ2-1	.	14	TGCGCCAGCAGCTTGGGAGGGGGGGGAGATGAGCAGTTCTTC	CASSLGGGGDEQFF
TRBD1	TRBV5-4	TRBJ2-7	.	17	TGTGCCAGCAGCTCCGGGACAGTGCTTCCACGACGCTACGAGCAGTACTTC	CASSSGTVLPRRYEQYF
TRBD1	TRBV5-1	TRBJ1-2	.	13	TGCGCCAGCAGCCGTACGACAGGGTCGGGCTACACCTTC	CASSRTTGSGYTF
TRBD2	TRBV7-2	TRBJ2-1	.	16	TGTGCCAGCAGCTTCTTGACTAGCGGGAGTGGAAATGAGCAGTTCTTC	CASSFLTSGSGNEQFF
TRBD1	TRBV4-1	TRBJ2-7	.	16	TGCGCCAGCAGCCAAGTGAGACAGGGGGGGGGTAAGGAGCAGTACTTC	CASSQVRQGGGKEQYF
.	TRBV10-1	TRBJ1-2	once	15	TGCGCCAGCAGTGAAGTGGAGGGGCTGACTTATGGCTACACCTTC	CASSEVEGLTYGYTF
.	TRBV29-1	TRBJ2-7	.	11	TGCAGCGTTGAAGATCGGCTAGGTCCGTACTTC	CSVEDRLGPYF
.	TRBV5-6	TRBJ1-1	.	13	TGTGCCAGCAGCTTGGTCGGTGCCACTGAAGCTTTCTTT	CASSLVGATEAFF
.	TRBV6-4	TRBJ2-1	.	13	TGTGCCAGCAGTGGGACTACTACAAGTGAGCAGTTCTTC	CASSGTTTSEQFF
TRBD2	TRBV29-1	TRBJ2-1	.	14	TGCAGCGTGGGCCTAGCGGGAGGCAGCAATGAGCAGTTCTTC	CSVGLAGGSNEQFF
TRBD1	TRBV10-3	TRBJ2-7	.	15	TGTGCCATCAGTGGGGGACAGGGGGCGTCCTCCGAGCAGTACTTC	CAISGGQGASSEQYF
.	TRBV4-1	TRBJ2-1	.	13	TGCGCCAGCAGCCACCTAGGTTACAATGAGCAGTTCTTC	CASSHLGYNEQFF
TRBD2	TRBV27	TRBJ2-7	.	15	TGTGCCAGCAGTGCAGCTAGCGGGAGGACCTACGAGCAGTACTTC	CASSAASGRTYEQYF
.	TRBV5-8	TRBJ1-5	.	15	TGTGCCAGCAGCTGGGGGGGGGCATGGGATCAGCCCCAGCATTTT	CASSWGGAWDQPQHF
.	TRBV4-2	TRBJ2-7	.	16	TGTGCCAGCAGCAGTCTCATAGAATCTTCGGGCTACGAGCAGTACTTC	CASSSLIESSGYEQYF
TRBD1	TRBV27	TRBJ1-1	.	16	TGTGCCAGCCGACAGGGCAGCCCATTCTTGAACACTGAAGCTTTCTTT	CASRQGSPFLNTEAFF
.	TRBV10-1	TRBJ2-2	.	16	TGCGCCAGCAGTGAAGGTCGGGGGACTCCCACCGGGGAGCTGTTTTTT	CASSEGRGTPTGELFF
.	TRBV4-1	TRBJ2-2	few	14	TGCGCCAGCAGCCAAGACCCCGGCACCGGGGAGCTGTTTTTT	CASSQDPGTGELFF
.	TRBV7-9	TRBJ1-2	.	13	TGTGCCAGCAGCTTAGAGAGTTCCTATGGCTACACCTTC	CASSLESSYGYTF